One and the same sample provided the 14 T cell receptor beta chains below, sequenced in a study of response to subunit inactivated influenza vaccine listed by TCRdb under 2018. Library construction relied on RT-PCR. Sequencing instrument: Illumina HiSeq 2500. The public reads were reprocessed in TCRdb via fastp at Q25 and MiXCR, keeping in-frame beta chains. Each CDR3 protein gets just one entry, which takes the most common genes and DNA from the rows behind it. The sample table lists just under 550,000 distinct CDR3 sequences, roughly 23% of them with a count of one. The top ten hold approximately 3% of the sample. These data were likewise used in another study, on T cells expressing NK-cell markers. Taken from the second paper: 5'RACE template switching, by which a universal primer site and unique molecular identifiers were added, was used to make TCR beta cDNA libraries.

The sample consisted of CD4+ T cells sorted from PBMCs, taken 12 days after vaccination. All receptors derive from a man in his fifties or sixties who received an inactivated influenza vaccine. Donor details come from another sample of the same person, matched by shared clones.

At least ten counts were recorded for this clonotype. This rearrangement joins TRBV15 to TRBJ1-3; TRBD1 is a possible D gene (6 bases). This CDR3 region has 18 residues. V lost 0 bases and J lost 3, with 18 bases in between. Per the germline V gene, CDR1 is LNHNV and CDR2 is YYDKDF (reference sequence). The chain's CDR3 is CATSRDWGGAPIGNTIYF. The CDR3 nucleotides are TGTGCCACCAGCAGAGATTGGGGGGGCGCGCCGATTGGAAACACCATATATTTT.

The chain recombines TRBV7-9 with TRBJ2-5; no clear D gene. Germline values: CDR1 SEHNR, CDR2 FQNEAQ (reference sequence). The CDR3 is 12 residues long. Trimming took off 6 bases at V and 1 base at J, with 6 bases between the two ends. DNA of the CDR3: TGTGCCAGCAGAACCAGCCAAGAGACCCAGTACTTC. It is translated as CASRTSQETQYF. Drawing the rest from reference TRBV7-9 and TRBJ2-5, the complete variable domain is DTGVSQNPRHKITKRGQNVTFRCDPISEHNRLYWYRQTLGQGPEFLTYFQNEAQLEKSRLLSDRFSAERPKGSFSTLEIQRTEQGDSAMYLCASRTSQETQYFGPGTRLLVL.

This chain connects TRBV7-6 to TRBJ2-7; D is tentatively TRBD1 or TRBD2 (5 bases each). Germline V gene data show CDR1 as SGHVS and CDR2 as FNYEAQ. V gave up 5 bases and J gave up 3 bases, with 17 bases separating them. There are 15 residues in the CDR3. CDR3 sequence reads: CASSENGAALYEQYF. The CDR3, as DNA: TGTGCCAGCAGCGAGAACGGGGCCGCCCTCTACGAGCAGTACTTC.

This clonotype showed up just a few times. CDR3 in DNA: TGTGCCACCAGCAGAGGTGATTCACCCCTCCACTTT. Its protein is CATSRGDSPLHF. The chain joins TRBV15 to TRBJ1-6; D gene unclear. The CDR3 extends over 12 amino acids. Per germline, CDR1 LNHNV and CDR2 YYDKDF (reference sequence). Trimming cost V 1 base and J 8 bases, with 3 bases left between them.

This clonotype was picked up a small number of times. The rearrangement joins TRBV4-2 to TRBJ2-7; D is uncertain. The ends were cut back, 0 bases at V and 0 bases at J, with 12 bases in the middle. The CDR3 contains 16 residues. Germline V lookup: CDR1 LGHNA, CDR2 YNFKEQ. The CDR3 sequence: CASSQEVGGYSYEQYF. The CDR3 coding sequence is TGTGCCAGCAGCCAAGAGGTTGGCGGCTACTCCTACGAGCAGTACTTC.

This clonotype was seen only a few times. This chain joins TRBV4-3 and TRBJ2-7; perhaps TRBD2 as D (5 bases). The V end lost 1 base, the J end lost 2 bases, and 12 bases lay between the germline ends. This CDR3 spans 15 amino acids. The germline gives CDR1 LGHNA, CDR2 YSLEER. Written as DNA, the CDR3 is TGCGCCAGCAGCCAAGTTTGGGAGTCCGCCTACGAGCAGTACTTC. Translating it yields CASSQVWESAYEQYF.

The chain carries TRBV28 and TRBJ2-1; 11 nucleotides align to TRBD1. J gave up 10 bases and V 0 bases, and 2 bases lay outside the gene matches. The CDR3 is made up of 14 amino acids. CDR1 and CDR2 from the germline V gene are MDHEN and SYDVKM. The DNA of the CDR3 is TGTGCCAGCAGTTTATGGGGGACAGGGGGAGAGCAGTTCTTC. The encoded protein is CASSLWGTGGEQFF. The full variable domain, completed using reference TRBV28 and TRBJ2-1, is DVKVTQSSRYLVKRTGEKVFLECVQDMDHENMFWYRQDPGLGLRLIYFSYDVKMKEKGDIPEGYSVSREKKERFSLILESASTNQTSMYLCASSLWGTGGEQFFGPGTRLTVL.

This clonotype was observed a few times. The chain links TRBV4-1 to TRBJ2-1; possibly TRBD1 for D (5 bases). Trimming took off 1 base at V and 4 bases at J, with 5 bases between the two ends. The CDR3 extends over 13 amino acids. Germline CDR1 and CDR2: MGHRA and YSYEKL. CDR3: CASSQGQYNEQFF. CDR3 DNA: TGCGCCAGCAGCCAAGGACAGTACAATGAGCAGTTCTTC.

The rearrangement uses TRBV20-1 and TRBJ1-1; D ambiguous. Germline CDR1 DFQATT, CDR2 SNEGSKA (reference sequence). CDR3 length equals 11 residues. Trimming cost V 4 bases and J 5 bases, with 8 bases left between them. In nucleotides, the CDR3 is TGCAGTGCTAAAGGGCGTACTGAAGCTTTCTTT. This codes for CSAKGRTEAFF.

The chain couples TRBV4-3 to TRBJ2-7; D gene uncertain. CDR1 and CDR2 from the germline V gene are LGHNA and YSLEER. The CDR3 sequence is 15 residues long. The V end was cut by 0 bases, the J end by 1 base, with 10 bases between. CDR3 sequence: CASSQESARSYEQYF. CDR3 in DNA: TGCGCCAGCAGCCAAGAATCGGCCCGGTCCTACGAGCAGTACTTC.

This clonotype was seen a handful of times. The chain uses TRBV10-2 and TRBJ2-7; D is tentatively TRBD1 or TRBD2 (5 bases each). Deletions cut 4 bases from V and 2 bases from J, with 12 bases between. CDR3 length equals 14 residues. Germline V gives CDR1 WSHSY, CDR2 SAAADI. Written as DNA, the CDR3 is TGCGCCAGCAGTGTCCCCCGGGACCCCTACGAGCAGTACTTC. This sequence encodes CASSVPRDPYEQYF.

The rearrangement uses TRBV11-1 and TRBJ2-1, with D perhaps TRBD2 (6 bases). V dropped 5 bases and J dropped 0 bases, with 23 bases sitting between them. The germline gives CDR1 SGHAT, CDR2 FQDESV (reference sequence). The CDR3 has 19 amino acids. The CDR3 DNA reads as TGTGCCAGCAGCGCAACCCTAGGGACTTCTACTGGCTCCTACAATGAGCAGTTCTTC. The encoded protein is CASSATLGTSTGSYNEQFF.

The V gene is TRBV5-5, the J gene TRBJ2-5; 7 positions agree with TRBD2. The V segment lost 0 bases and the J segment 0 bases; nucleotides outside the gene matches: 2. CDR1 and CDR2 (germline): SGHKS, YYEKEE (reference sequence). The CDR3 sequence is 15 residues long. The DNA for the CDR3 is TGTGCCAGCAGCTTGGGCGGGACTAACCAAGAGACCCAGTACTTC. Protein sequence: CASSLGGTNQETQYF. Using reference TRBV5-5 and TRBJ2-5 for the parts outside the CDR3, the full variable domain is DAGVTQSPTHLIKTRGQQVTLRCSPISGHKSVSWYQQVLGQGPQFIFQYYEKEERGRGNFPDRFSARQFPNYSSELNVNALLLGDSALYLCASSLGGTNQETQYFGPGTRLLVL.

This clonotype was seen a few times. The chain recombines TRBV12-3 or TRBV12-4 with TRBJ1-6; 8 nucleotides align to TRBD1. The CDR3 totals 13 residues. V shed 7 bases, J shed 5 bases, and the junction held 1 base outside the gene matches. The CDR3 bases are TGTGCCAGCAAACAGGGGGATAATTCACCCCTCCACTTT. Translation: CASKQGDNSPLHF.